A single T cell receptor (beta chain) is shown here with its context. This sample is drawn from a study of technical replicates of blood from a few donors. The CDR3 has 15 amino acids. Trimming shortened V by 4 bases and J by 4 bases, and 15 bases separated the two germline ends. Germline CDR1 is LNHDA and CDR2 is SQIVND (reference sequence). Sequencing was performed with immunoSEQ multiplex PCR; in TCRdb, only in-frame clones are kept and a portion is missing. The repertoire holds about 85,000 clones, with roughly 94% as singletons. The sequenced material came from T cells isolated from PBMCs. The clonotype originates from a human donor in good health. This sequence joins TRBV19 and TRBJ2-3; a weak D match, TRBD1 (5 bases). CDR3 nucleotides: TGTGCCAGTAGTAGTTCGCCAGGGATCGCAGATACGCAGTATTTT. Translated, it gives CASSSSPGIADTQYF. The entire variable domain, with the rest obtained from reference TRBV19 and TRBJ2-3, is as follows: DGGITQSPKYLFRKEGQNVTLSCEQNLNHDAMYWYRQDPGQGLRLIYYSQIVNDFQKGDIAEGYSVSREKKESFPLTVTSAQKNPTAFYLCASSSSPGIADTQYFGPGTRLTVL.